The text below deals with one T cell receptor (beta chain). TCRdb keeps only in-frame clones here, not all; method: immunoSEQ multiplex PCR. The sample holds 630,000 or so clones; approximately 89% are singletons and the top ten take just under 0.0095%. This sample stems from a study of shared T cell receptors in the human thymus. Germline assignment: CDR1 SGHDT and CDR2 YYEEEE. V shed 0 bases, J shed 4 bases, and the junction held 3 bases outside the gene matches. This CDR3 has 15 residues. This sample also appeared in a second study, on human thymus T cells. That work adds: Donor material was obtained from healthy Finnish infants undergoing corrective surgery for congenital heart defects. Resected material from corrective heart surgery provided the thymus tissue analysed. Apparent bias marked the V and J gene usage of thymic and blood repertoires. Related studies noted strongly shared thymic repertoires across unrelated people.

The source material was thymocytes. The chain links TRBV5-6 to TRBJ1-5; 8 nucleotides agree with TRBD1. The TCR was taken from a boy in the first two years of life with a congenital heart defect. DNA for the CDR3: TGTGCCAGCAGCTTGGAGCGGACAGGGAATCAGCCCCAGCATTTT. Protein product: CASSLERTGNQPQHF.